This T cell receptor beta chain was identified in a study of blood T cell repertoires in COVID-19. Background on the study: Spain, Italy and the United States supplied samples that represented acute and convalescent COVID-19.

The table came from immunoSEQ multiplex PCR; TCRdb's copy has only in-frame clones and leaves some out. The sample includes 200,000 to 300,000 clones, around 90% seen only once; the top ten take roughly 0.95%. Trimming took off 0 bases at V and 14 bases at J, with 14 bases between the two ends. The CDR3 length is 14 residues. Looked up from germline, CDR1 is MGHRA and CDR2 is YSYEKL. Enrolled through a virtual design, the participants were between roughly 18 and 95 years of age and came from roughly 22 US areas. The sequenced sample was PBMCs or T cells enriched from blood (not recorded which). The TCR sequence derives from a man between 50 and 59 years old who had been exposed to COVID-19. This chain links TRBV4-1 with TRBJ1-6; weak D call: TRBD1 (6 bases). CDR3 in amino acids: CASSQDRGGVSLHF. The CDR3 DNA sequence: TGCGCCAGCAGCCAAGATAGGGGGGGAGTATCCCTCCACTTT.